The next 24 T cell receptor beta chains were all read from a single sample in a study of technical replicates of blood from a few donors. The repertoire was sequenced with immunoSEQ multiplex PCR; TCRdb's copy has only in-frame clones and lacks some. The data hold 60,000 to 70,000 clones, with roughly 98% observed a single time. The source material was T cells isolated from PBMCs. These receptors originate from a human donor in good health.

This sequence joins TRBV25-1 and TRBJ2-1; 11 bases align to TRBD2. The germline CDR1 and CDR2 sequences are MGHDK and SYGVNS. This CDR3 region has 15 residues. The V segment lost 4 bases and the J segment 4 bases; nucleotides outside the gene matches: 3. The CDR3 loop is CASSVGTSGYNEQFF. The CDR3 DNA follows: TGTGCCAGCAGTGTCGGGACTAGCGGATACAATGAGCAGTTCTTC.

The CDR3 region is CASVRTDSEAFF. The CDR3, as DNA: TGTGCCAGCGTCCGGACAGACTCTGAAGCTTTCTTT. The chain has TRBV6-5 and TRBJ1-1; D is perhaps TRBD1 (6 bases). Trimming left V 8 bases short and J 6 bases short, with 13 bases between. The CDR3 consists of 12 residues. From germline, CDR1 is MNHEY and CDR2 SVGAGI.

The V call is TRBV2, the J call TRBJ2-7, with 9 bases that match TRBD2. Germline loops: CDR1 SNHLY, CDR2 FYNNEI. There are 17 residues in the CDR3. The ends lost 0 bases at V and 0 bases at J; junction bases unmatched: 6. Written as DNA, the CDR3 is TGTGCCAGCAGTGAAGCTCTAGCGGGACTGAGCTCCTACGAGCAGTACTTC. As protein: CASSEALAGLSSYEQYF.

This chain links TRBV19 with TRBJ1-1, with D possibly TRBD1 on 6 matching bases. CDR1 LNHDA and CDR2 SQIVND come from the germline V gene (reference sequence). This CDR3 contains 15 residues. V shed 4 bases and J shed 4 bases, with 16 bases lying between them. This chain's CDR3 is CASSTYRDASTEAFF. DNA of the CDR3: TGTGCCAGTAGTACATACAGGGATGCGAGCACTGAAGCTTTCTTT. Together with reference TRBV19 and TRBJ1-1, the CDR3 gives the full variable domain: DGGITQSPKYLFRKEGQNVTLSCEQNLNHDAMYWYRQDPGQGLRLIYYSQIVNDFQKGDIAEGYSVSREKKESFPLTVTSAQKNPTAFYLCASSTYRDASTEAFFGQGTRLTVV.

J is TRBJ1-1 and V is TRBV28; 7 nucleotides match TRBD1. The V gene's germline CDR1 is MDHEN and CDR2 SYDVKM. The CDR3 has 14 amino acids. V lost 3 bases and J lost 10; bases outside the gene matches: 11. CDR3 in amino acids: CASSFPQLQGRAFF. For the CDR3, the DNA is TGTGCCAGCAGTTTTCCCCAACTACAGGGGCGAGCTTTCTTT.

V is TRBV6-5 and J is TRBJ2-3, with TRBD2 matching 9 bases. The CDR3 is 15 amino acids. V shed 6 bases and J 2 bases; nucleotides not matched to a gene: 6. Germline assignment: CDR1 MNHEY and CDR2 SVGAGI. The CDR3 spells CASSPGLAPTDTQYF. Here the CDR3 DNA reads TGTGCCAGCAGCCCAGGACTAGCGCCCACAGATACGCAGTATTTT.

The CDR3 here is CATSRDRLGSGNEQFF. The CDR3 region has the DNA TGTGCCACCAGCAGAGATCGACTAGGCTCAGGCAATGAGCAGTTCTTC. The chain links TRBV15 to TRBJ2-1, with D possibly being TRBD2 (6 bases). The CDR3 has 16 residues. CDR1 is LNHNV, CDR2 YYDKDF, per germline (reference sequence). Trimming removed 0 bases at V and 6 bases at J, with 15 bases between. Using reference TRBV15 and TRBJ2-1 for the parts outside the CDR3, the full variable domain is DAMVIQNPRYQVTQFGKPVTLSCSQTLNHNVMYWYQQKSSQAPKLLFHYYDKDFNNEADTPDNFQSRRPNTSFCFLDIRSPGLGDTAMYLCATSRDRLGSGNEQFFGPGTRLTVL.

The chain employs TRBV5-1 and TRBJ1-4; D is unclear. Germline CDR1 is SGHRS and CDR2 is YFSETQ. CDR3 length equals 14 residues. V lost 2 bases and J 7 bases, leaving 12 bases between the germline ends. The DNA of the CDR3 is TGCGCCAGCAGCTTAGGCGGCGGGGTTGAAAAACTGTTTTTT. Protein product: CASSLGGGVEKLFF.

CDR3 residues: CASSLASLERETQYF. DNA for the CDR3: TGCGCCAGCAGCTTGGCAAGTTTGGAGCGCGAGACCCAGTACTTC. The chain employs TRBV5-1 and TRBJ2-5, with D uncertain. The CDR3 length is 15 residues. Germline assignment: CDR1 SGHRS and CDR2 YFSETQ. V was cut by 0 bases and J by 5 bases, with 14 bases left in between. Looking up the rest from reference TRBV5-1 and TRBJ2-5 gives the full variable domain: KAGVTQTPRYLIKTRGQQVTLSCSPISGHRSVSWYQQTPGQGLQFLFEYFSETQRNKGNFPGRFSGRQFSNSRSEMNVSTLELGDSALYLCASSLASLERETQYFGPGTRLLVL.

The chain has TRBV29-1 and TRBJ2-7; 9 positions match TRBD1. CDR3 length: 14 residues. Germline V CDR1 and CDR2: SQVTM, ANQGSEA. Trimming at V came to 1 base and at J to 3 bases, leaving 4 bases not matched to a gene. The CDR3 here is CSVEGTGVDYEQYF. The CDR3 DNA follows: TGCAGCGTTGAAGGGACAGGGGTGGACTACGAGCAGTACTTC.

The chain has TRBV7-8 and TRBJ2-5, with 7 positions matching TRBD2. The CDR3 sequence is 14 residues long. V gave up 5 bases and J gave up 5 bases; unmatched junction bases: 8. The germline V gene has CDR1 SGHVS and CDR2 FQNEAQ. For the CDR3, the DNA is TGTGCCAGCAGCGTCCCGGGAGGAGAGGAGACCCAGTACTTC. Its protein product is CASSVPGGEETQYF.

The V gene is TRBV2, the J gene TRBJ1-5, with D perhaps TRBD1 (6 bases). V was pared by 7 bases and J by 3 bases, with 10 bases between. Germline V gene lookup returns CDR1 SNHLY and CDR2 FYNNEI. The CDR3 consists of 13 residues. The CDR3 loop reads CASTGQNNQPQHF. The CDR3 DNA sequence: TGTGCCAGCACAGGACAGAACAATCAGCCCCAGCATTTT. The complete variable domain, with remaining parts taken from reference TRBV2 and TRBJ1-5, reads EPEVTQTPSHQVTQMGQEVILRCVPISNHLYFYWYRQILGQKVEFLVSFYNNEISEKSEIFDDQFSVERPDGSNFTLKIRSTKLEDSAMYFCASTGQNNQPQHFGDGTRLSIL.

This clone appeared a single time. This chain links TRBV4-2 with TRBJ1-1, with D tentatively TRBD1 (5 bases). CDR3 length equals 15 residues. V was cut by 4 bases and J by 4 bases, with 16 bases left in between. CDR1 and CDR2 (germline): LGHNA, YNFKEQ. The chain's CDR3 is CASSLNRGDGTEAFF. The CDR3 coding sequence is TGTGCCAGCAGCCTCAACCGGGGGGACGGCACTGAAGCTTTCTTT.

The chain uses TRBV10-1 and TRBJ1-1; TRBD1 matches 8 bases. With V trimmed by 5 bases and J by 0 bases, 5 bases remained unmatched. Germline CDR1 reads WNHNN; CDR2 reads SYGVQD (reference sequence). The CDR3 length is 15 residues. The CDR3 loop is CASSSQGAMNTEAFF. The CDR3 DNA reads TGCGCCAGCAGTTCCCAGGGGGCGATGAACACTGAAGCTTTCTTT.

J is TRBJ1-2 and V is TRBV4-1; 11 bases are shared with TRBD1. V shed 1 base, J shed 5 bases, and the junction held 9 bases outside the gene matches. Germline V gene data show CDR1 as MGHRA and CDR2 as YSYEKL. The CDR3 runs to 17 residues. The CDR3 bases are TGCGCCAGCAGCCAAGTTGCCGGGGACAGGGGGGGGTATGGCTACACCTTC. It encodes CASSQVAGDRGGYGYTF.

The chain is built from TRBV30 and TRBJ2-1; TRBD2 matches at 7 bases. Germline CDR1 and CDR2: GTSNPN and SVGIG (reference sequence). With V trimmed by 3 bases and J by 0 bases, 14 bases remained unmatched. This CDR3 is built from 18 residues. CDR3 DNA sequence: TGTGCCTGGAGGGCTGGGAGCGGGGTTTGGATCTCCTACAATGAGCAGTTCTTC. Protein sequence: CAWRAGSGVWISYNEQFF.

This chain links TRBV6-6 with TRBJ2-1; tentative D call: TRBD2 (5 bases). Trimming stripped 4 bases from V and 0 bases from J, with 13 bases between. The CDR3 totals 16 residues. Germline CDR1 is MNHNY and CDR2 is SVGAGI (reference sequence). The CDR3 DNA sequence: TGTGCCAGCAGTTCTACCGGGGTCAGCTCCTACAATGAGCAGTTCTTC. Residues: CASSSTGVSSYNEQFF.

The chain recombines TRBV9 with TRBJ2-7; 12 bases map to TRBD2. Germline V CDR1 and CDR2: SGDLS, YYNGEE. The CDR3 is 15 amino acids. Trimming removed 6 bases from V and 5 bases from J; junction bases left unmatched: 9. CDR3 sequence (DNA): TGTGCCAGCAACCCTAGCGGGAGGGCGGGTGACGAGCAGTACTTC. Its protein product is CASNPSGRAGDEQYF.

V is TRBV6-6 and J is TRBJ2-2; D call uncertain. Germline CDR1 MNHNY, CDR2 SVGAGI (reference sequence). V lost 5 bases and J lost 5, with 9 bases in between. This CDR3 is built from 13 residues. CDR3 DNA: TGTGCCAGCAGTAGCTACTTAACCGGGGAGCTGTTTTTT. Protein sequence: CASSSYLTGELFF.

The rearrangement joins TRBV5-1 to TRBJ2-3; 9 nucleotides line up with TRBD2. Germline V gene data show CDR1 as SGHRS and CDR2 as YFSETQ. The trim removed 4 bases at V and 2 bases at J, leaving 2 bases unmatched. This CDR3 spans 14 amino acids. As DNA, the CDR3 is TGCGCCAGCAGCGCGGGACTAGCCACAGATACGCAGTATTTT. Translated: CASSAGLATDTQYF.

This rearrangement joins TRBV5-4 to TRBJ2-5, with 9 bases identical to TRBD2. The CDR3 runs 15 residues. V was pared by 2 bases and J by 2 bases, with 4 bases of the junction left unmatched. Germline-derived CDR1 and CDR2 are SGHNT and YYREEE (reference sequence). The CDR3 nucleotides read TGTGCCAGCAGCTTAGCGGGAGGCACACAAGAGACCCAGTACTTC. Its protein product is CASSLAGGTQETQYF.

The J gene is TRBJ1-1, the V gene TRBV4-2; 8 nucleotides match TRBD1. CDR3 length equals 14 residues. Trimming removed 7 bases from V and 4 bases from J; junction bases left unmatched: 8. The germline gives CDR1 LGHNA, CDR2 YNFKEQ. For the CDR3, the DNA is TGTGCCAGCATACGTTTACAGGGGGTCACTGAAGCTTTCTTT. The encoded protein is CASIRLQGVTEAFF.

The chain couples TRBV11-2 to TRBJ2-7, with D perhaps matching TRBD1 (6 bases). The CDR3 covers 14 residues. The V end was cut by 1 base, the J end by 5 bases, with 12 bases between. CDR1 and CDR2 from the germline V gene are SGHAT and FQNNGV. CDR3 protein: CASSLGYWDNEQYF. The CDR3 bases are TGTGCCAGCAGCTTAGGGTATTGGGACAACGAGCAGTACTTC. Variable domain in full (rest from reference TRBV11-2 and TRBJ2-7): EAGVAQSPRYKIIEKRQSVAFWCNPISGHATLYWYQQILGQGPKLLIQFQNNGVVDDSQLPKDRFSAERLKGVDSTLKIQPAKLEDSAVYLCASSLGYWDNEQYFGPGTRLTVT.

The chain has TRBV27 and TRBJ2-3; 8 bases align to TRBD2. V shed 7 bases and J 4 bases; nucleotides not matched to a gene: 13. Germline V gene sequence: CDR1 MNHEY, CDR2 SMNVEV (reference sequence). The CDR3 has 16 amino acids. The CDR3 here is CASTVDSGAGSDTQYF. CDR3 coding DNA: TGTGCCAGCACGGTAGATAGCGGGGCGGGATCAGATACGCAGTATTTT.